What follows are 21 T cell receptor beta chains derived from one specimen sequenced in a study of cytomegalovirus exposure and HLA in healthy donors. PCR employed 60 Vbeta and 13 Jbeta primers. TCRdb keeps only in-frame clones here, not all; method: immunoSEQ multiplex PCR. This table holds around 78,000 clones, about two thirds found once. The sequencing sample was made of PBMCs. These receptors came from a man between 25 and 39 years old in good health and CMV-seropositive.

The CDR3 here is CASSLYSGGAHTGELFF. The CDR3 nucleotides are TGTGCCAGCAGCCTTTACAGCGGGGGGGCTCACACCGGGGAGCTGTTTTTT. The chain recombines TRBV13 with TRBJ2-2; the match to TRBD2 covers 10 bases. The CDR3 spans 17 residues. Germline values: CDR1 PRHDT, CDR2 FYEKMQ (reference sequence). The V gene end was trimmed by 5 bases and the J gene end by 3 bases; junction bases not matched to a gene: 9.

This clone was observed a handful of times. The chain employs TRBV7-6 and TRBJ1-1; D is ambiguous. The V end lost 5 bases, the J end lost 0 bases, and 19 bases lay between the germline ends. The V gene's germline CDR1 is SGHVS and CDR2 FNYEAQ. The CDR3 contains 17 residues. The CDR3 nucleotides read TGTGCCAGCAGCCAACAAGGAGGCAGACTCATGAACACTGAAGCTTTCTTT. Protein sequence: CASSQQGGRLMNTEAFF.

The J gene is TRBJ1-2, the V gene TRBV5-6, with D perhaps matching TRBD1 (5 bases). The CDR3 covers 13 residues. The V gene's germline CDR1 is SGHDT and CDR2 YYEEEE. V was pared by 4 bases and J by 5 bases, with 12 bases between. CDR3: CASSAEGEYGYTF. The CDR3 nucleotides read TGTGCCAGCAGCGCCGAAGGGGAATATGGCTACACCTTC.

The rearrangement links TRBV28 to TRBJ1-5, with D perhaps matching TRBD1 (6 bases). This CDR3 has 20 amino acids. V was cut by 3 bases and J by 0 bases, with 24 bases left in between. Per germline, CDR1 MDHEN and CDR2 SYDVKM. For the CDR3, the DNA is TGTGCCAGCAGTTTCAAATTACCCACCACAGGGTCCTATAGCAATCAGCCCCAGCATTTT. Translating it yields CASSFKLPTTGSYSNQPQHF.

The chain is built from TRBV6-4 and TRBJ2-5, with a weak D call TRBD2 (5 bases). The germline V gene encodes CDR1 MRHNA and CDR2 SNTAGT. Between the trimmed V and J ends, which lost 2 bases and 10 bases, there was a span of 8 bases. The CDR3 runs 11 residues. The CDR3 nucleotides read TGTGCCAGCAGTGACACACGGGGCCAGTACTTC. It specifies CASSDTRGQYF.

In this sample, this clone turned up a few times. The chain has TRBV30 and TRBJ1-5; 7 bases are shared with TRBD1. The V segment lost 2 bases and the J segment 7 bases; nucleotides outside the gene matches: 5. The germline V gene has CDR1 GTSNPN and CDR2 SVGIG (reference sequence). CDR3 length: 13 residues. CDR3 nucleotide sequence: TGTGCCTGGAGTAATAGGGGGCGACAGCCCCAGCATTTT. Translation gives CAWSNRGRQPQHF.

The CDR3 DNA reads TGTGCCAGCAGTGAAGGGACAGATAATTCACCCCTCCACTTT. Its protein product is CASSEGTDNSPLHF. This sequence joins TRBV6-1 and TRBJ1-6, with D perhaps TRBD1 (6 bases). Trimming took 1 base from V and 5 from J, leaving 6 bases between them. Germline-derived CDR1 and CDR2 are MNHNS and SASEGT. The CDR3 runs to 14 residues.

The V gene is TRBV5-4, the J gene TRBJ1-1, with D hard to call. Germline V CDR1 and CDR2: SGHNT, YYREEE (reference sequence). The CDR3 has 14 residues. Trimming stripped 0 bases from V and 4 bases from J, with 10 bases between. CDR3 coding DNA: TGTGCCAGCAGCTTGGACCCAGGTAGCACTGAAGCTTTCTTT. It specifies CASSLDPGSTEAFF. Complete variable domain (other parts from reference TRBV5-4 and TRBJ1-1): ETGVTQSPTHLIKTRGQQVTLRCSSQSGHNTVSWYQQALGQGPQFIFQYYREEENGRGNFPPRFSGLQFPNYSSELNVNALELDDSALYLCASSLDPGSTEAFFGQGTRLTVV.

This rearrangement joins TRBV28 to TRBJ2-3; TRBD2 matches 12 bases. V lost 5 bases and J lost 4; bases outside the gene matches: 4. The germline CDR1 and CDR2 sequences are MDHEN and SYDVKM. The CDR3 spans 15 residues. In nucleotides, the CDR3 is TGTGCCAGCAGTCGACTAGCGGGAGTGTCAGATACGCAGTATTTT. This gives the protein CASSRLAGVSDTQYF. The whole variable domain, filled in from reference TRBV28 and TRBJ2-3, reads DVKVTQSSRYLVKRTGEKVFLECVQDMDHENMFWYRQDPGLGLRLIYFSYDVKMKEKGDIPEGYSVSREKKERFSLILESASTNQTSMYLCASSRLAGVSDTQYFGPGTRLTVL.

The V gene is TRBV7-9, the J gene TRBJ2-3; 9 bases line up with TRBD2. V gave up 2 bases and J gave up 8 bases; unmatched junction bases: 5. Per the germline V gene, CDR1 is SEHNR and CDR2 is FQNEAQ (reference sequence). CDR3 length equals 14 residues. CDR3 in DNA: TGTGCCAGCAGCTTAAGGCGGGGGGGGCTTACGCAGTATTTT. Translating it yields CASSLRRGGLTQYF.

This clone turned up a few times. The junction does not match germline at one end; this may be a read error. The chain couples TRBV7-7 to TRBJ2-1; a possible D gene is TRBD2 (6 bases). Germline CDR1 SSHAT, CDR2 FNYEAQ (reference sequence). The CDR3 has 14 amino acids. CDR3 region: CASSPGTLGHEQFF. CDR3 DNA sequence: TGTGCTAGCAGCCCGGGGACTCTGGGGCATGAGCAGTTCTTC.

The rearrangement joins TRBV5-1 to TRBJ1-1; 7 bases agree with TRBD1. The CDR3 spans 13 residues. CDR1 and CDR2 (germline): SGHRS, YFSETQ. V gave up 6 bases and J gave up 0 bases; unmatched junction bases: 2. CDR3 region: CASMTGLNTEAFF. The CDR3 DNA reads as TGCGCCAGCATGACAGGGTTGAACACTGAAGCTTTCTTT.

This clone was seen a few times. CDR3 bases: TGTGCCAGCAGCTTAGGGCAGGGCGGCACCCTCCACTTT. Encoded protein: CASSLGQGGTLHF. The chain carries TRBV11-2 and TRBJ1-6; maybe TRBD1 (5 bases). Looked up from germline, CDR1 is SGHAT and CDR2 is FQNNGV. The CDR3 length is 13 residues. Trimming stripped 1 base from V and 14 bases from J, with 12 bases between. The full variable domain, in which reference TRBV11-2 and TRBJ1-6 provide the parts outside the CDR3, is EAGVAQSPRYKIIEKRQSVAFWCNPISGHATLYWYQQILGQGPKLLIQFQNNGVVDDSQLPKDRFSAERLKGVDSTLKIQPAKLEDSAVYLCASSLGQGGTLHFGNGTRLTVT.

This chain links TRBV29-1 with TRBJ2-4; no clear D. Looked up from germline, CDR1 is SQVTM and CDR2 is ANQGSEA. The CDR3 has 15 amino acids. Trimming removed 3 bases from V and 1 base from J, with 13 bases in between. In DNA form, the CDR3 reads TGCAGCGTTGATTTTTTAGGCAGGGCCAAAAACATTCAGTACTTC. Its protein product is CSVDFLGRAKNIQYF.

This clone was picked up a small number of times. V gene TRBV5-1 combines with J gene TRBJ2-5, with 12 positions matching TRBD2. Per the germline V gene, CDR1 is SGHRS and CDR2 is YFSETQ. V gave up 4 bases and J gave up 5 bases; unmatched junction bases: 9. CDR3 length equals 16 residues. The CDR3 reads CASSIDLAGGQETQYF. CDR3 coding DNA: TGCGCCAGCAGCATCGATCTAGCGGGAGGGCAGGAGACCCAGTACTTC. The variable domain in full, with the rest retrieved from reference TRBV5-1 and TRBJ2-5, is KAGVTQTPRYLIKTRGQQVTLSCSPISGHRSVSWYQQTPGQGLQFLFEYFSETQRNKGNFPGRFSGRQFSNSRSEMNVSTLELGDSALYLCASSIDLAGGQETQYFGPGTRLLVL.

The chain joins TRBV15 to TRBJ1-1, with D unclear. The V and J ends lost 2 bases and 3 bases respectively, with 7 bases between them. This CDR3 has 13 residues. Germline CDR1 is LNHNV and CDR2 is YYDKDF (reference sequence). The CDR3 region has the DNA TGTGCCACCAGCAGATCCCCAGACACTGAAGCTTTCTTT. As protein: CATSRSPDTEAFF.

This clone was detected only a few times. V gene TRBV13 combines with J gene TRBJ2-3; weak D call: TRBD1 (6 bases). The germline V gene encodes CDR1 PRHDT and CDR2 FYEKMQ (reference sequence). Trimming took 0 bases from V and 4 from J, leaving 11 bases between them. The CDR3 length is 15 residues. The CDR3 loop reads CASSLGLNRADTQYF. CDR3 bases: TGTGCCAGCAGCTTAGGCCTAAACAGGGCAGATACGCAGTATTTT.

This clone has a handful of counts. The chain uses TRBV2 and TRBJ1-4; D gene ambiguous. CDR3 length: 16 residues. V dropped 0 bases and J dropped 5 bases, with 13 bases sitting between them. Per germline, CDR1 SNHLY and CDR2 FYNNEI. The CDR3 DNA reads TGTGCCAGCAGTGAAGCGCGGGTAGCCCTGAATGAAAAACTGTTTTTT. It yields the protein CASSEARVALNEKLFF. The whole variable domain, remainder taken from reference TRBV2 and TRBJ1-4, is EPEVTQTPSHQVTQMGQEVILRCVPISNHLYFYWYRQILGQKVEFLVSFYNNEISEKSEIFDDQFSVERPDGSNFTLKIRSTKLEDSAMYFCASSEARVALNEKLFFGSGTQLSVL.

The V gene is TRBV10-3, the J gene TRBJ1-2, with a possible D match to TRBD1 (6 bases). V shed 7 bases and J shed 2 bases, with 14 bases lying between them. This CDR3 spans 14 amino acids. Germline CDR1 and CDR2: ENHRY and SYGVKD. The CDR3 DNA follows: TGTGCCATCAACCCGGACAGAACCAACTATGGCTACACCTTC. This translates into CAINPDRTNYGYTF.

The V call is TRBV5-6, the J call TRBJ2-1; 8 bases match TRBD2. Germline CDR1 SGHDT, CDR2 YYEEEE. After removal of 4 bases from V and 8 bases from J, the junction contained 11 bases not matched to a gene. CDR3 length equals 15 residues. This chain's CDR3 is CASSGRGGLRYEQFF. CDR3 in DNA: TGTGCCAGCAGCGGACGGGGGGGCCTGAGGTATGAGCAGTTCTTC.

V gene TRBV6-1 combines with J gene TRBJ2-7; possibly TRBD1 for D (5 bases). The CDR3 is 12 amino acids. V was cut by 8 bases and J by 3 bases, with 11 bases left in between. Per the germline V gene, CDR1 is MNHNS and CDR2 is SASEGT. The CDR3 DNA reads TGTGCCAGCCTCTTAGGGGACTACGAGCAGTACTTC. Translated: CASLLGDYEQYF.